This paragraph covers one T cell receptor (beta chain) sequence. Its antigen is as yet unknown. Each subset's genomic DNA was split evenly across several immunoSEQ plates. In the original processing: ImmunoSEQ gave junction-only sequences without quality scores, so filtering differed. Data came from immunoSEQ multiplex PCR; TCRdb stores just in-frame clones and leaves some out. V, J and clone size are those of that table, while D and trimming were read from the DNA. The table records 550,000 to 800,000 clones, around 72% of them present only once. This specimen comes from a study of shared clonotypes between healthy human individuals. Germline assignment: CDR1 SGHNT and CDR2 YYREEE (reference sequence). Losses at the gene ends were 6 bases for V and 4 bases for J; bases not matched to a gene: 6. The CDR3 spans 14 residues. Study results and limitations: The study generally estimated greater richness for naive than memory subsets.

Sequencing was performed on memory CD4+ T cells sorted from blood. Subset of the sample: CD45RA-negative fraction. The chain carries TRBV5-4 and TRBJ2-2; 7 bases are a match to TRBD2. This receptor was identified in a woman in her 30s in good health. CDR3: CASTASGPTGELFF. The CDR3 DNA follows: TGTGCCAGCACTGCTAGCGGCCCCACCGGGGAGCTGTTTTTT.